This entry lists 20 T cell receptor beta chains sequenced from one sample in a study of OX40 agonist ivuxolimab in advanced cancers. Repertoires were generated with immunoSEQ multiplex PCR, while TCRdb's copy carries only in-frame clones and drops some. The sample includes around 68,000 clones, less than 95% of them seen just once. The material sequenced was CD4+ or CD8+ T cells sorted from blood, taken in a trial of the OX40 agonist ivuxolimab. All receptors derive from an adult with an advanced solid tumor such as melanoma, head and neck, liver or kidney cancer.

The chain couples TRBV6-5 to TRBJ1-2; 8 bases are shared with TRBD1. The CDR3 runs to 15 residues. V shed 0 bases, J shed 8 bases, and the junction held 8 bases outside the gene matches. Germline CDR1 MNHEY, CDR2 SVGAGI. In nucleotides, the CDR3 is TGTGCCAGCAGTTACTCGCAGGGGGCTGGGCAAGGCTACACCTTC. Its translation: CASSYSQGAGQGYTF.

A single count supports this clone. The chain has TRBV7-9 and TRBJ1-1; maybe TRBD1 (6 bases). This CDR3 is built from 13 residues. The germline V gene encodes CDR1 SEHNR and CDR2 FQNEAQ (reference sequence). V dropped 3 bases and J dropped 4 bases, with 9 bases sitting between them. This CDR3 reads CASSFSGVTEAFF. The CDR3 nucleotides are TGTGCCAGCAGCTTTTCAGGGGTCACTGAAGCTTTCTTT.

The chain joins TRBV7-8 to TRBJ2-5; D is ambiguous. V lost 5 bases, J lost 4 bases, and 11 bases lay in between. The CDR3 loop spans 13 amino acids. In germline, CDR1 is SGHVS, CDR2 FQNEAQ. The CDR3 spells CASSPQRGETQYF. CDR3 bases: TGTGCCAGCAGCCCTCAAAGAGGAGAGACCCAGTACTTC.

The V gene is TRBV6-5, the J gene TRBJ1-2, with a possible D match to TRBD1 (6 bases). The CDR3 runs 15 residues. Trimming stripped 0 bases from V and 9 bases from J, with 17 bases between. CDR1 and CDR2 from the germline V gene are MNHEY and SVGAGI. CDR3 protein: CASSYSTSGAGSYTF. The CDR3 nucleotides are TGTGCCAGCAGTTACTCGACGTCGGGGGCTGGAAGCTACACCTTC.

This chain's CDR3 is CASSVALNTGELFF. DNA for the CDR3: TGTGCCAGCAGCGTAGCCCTGAACACCGGGGAGCTGTTTTTT. The J gene is TRBJ2-2, the V gene TRBV9; no reliable D call. Germline lookup yields CDR1 SGDLS and CDR2 YYNGEE. The CDR3 contains 14 residues. V was pared by 0 bases and J by 1 base, with 4 bases between.

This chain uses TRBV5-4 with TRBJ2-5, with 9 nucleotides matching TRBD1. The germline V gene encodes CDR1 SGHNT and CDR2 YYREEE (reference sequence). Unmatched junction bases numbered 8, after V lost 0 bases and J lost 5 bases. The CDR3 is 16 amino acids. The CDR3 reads CASSLEPGQGWETQYF. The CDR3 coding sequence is TGTGCCAGCAGCTTGGAGCCGGGACAGGGTTGGGAGACCCAGTACTTC.

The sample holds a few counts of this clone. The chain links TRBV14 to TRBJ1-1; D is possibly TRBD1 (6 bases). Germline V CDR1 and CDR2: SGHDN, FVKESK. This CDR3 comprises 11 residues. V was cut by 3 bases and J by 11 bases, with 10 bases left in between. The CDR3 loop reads CASSQGGVAFF. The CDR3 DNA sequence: TGTGCCAGCAGCCAGGGGGGCGTCGCTTTCTTT.

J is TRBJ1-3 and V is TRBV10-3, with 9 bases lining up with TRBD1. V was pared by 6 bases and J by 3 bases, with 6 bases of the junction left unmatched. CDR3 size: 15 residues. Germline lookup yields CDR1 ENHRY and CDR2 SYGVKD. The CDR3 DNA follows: TGTGCCATCAGCCCGGGACAGGGCTTTGGAAACACCATATATTTT. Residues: CAISPGQGFGNTIYF.

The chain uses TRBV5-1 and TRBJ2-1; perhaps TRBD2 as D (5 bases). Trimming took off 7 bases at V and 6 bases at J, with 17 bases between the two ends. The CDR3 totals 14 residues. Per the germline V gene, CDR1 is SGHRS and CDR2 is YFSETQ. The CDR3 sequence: CASSASTPSNEQFF. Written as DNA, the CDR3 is TGCGCCAGCTCGGCTAGCACCCCCTCCAATGAGCAGTTCTTC.

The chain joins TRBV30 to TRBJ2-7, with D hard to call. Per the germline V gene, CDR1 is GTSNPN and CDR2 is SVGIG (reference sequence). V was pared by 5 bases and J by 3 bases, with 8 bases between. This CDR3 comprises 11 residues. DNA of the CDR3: TGTGCCTGGGCTGGGCGCTACGAGCAGTACTTC. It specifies CAWAGRYEQYF.

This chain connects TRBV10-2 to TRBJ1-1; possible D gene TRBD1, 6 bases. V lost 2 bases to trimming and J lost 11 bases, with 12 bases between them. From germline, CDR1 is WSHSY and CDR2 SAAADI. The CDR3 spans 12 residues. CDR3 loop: CASSEVGGRAFF. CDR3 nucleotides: TGCGCCAGCAGTGAGGTCGGGGGGCGGGCTTTCTTT.

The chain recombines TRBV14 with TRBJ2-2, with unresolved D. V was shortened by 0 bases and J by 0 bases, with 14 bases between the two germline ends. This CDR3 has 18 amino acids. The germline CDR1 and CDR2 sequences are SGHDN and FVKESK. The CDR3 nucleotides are TGTGCCAGCAGCCAAGACCCCCGGAGAACACCGAACACCGGGGAGCTGTTTTTT. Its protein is CASSQDPRRTPNTGELFF.

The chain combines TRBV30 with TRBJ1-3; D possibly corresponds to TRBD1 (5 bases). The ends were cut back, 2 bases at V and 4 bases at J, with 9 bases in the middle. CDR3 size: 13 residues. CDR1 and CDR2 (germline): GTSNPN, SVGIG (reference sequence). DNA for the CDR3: TGTGCCTGGAGTTCGGCAGGGGGAAACACCATATATTTT. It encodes CAWSSAGGNTIYF.

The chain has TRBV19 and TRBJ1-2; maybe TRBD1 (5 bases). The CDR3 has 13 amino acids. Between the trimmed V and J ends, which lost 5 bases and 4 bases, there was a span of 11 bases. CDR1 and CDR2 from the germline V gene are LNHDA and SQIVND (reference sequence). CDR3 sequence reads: CASSVRAGYGYTF. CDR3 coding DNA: TGTGCCAGTAGTGTCAGGGCGGGCTATGGCTACACCTTC.

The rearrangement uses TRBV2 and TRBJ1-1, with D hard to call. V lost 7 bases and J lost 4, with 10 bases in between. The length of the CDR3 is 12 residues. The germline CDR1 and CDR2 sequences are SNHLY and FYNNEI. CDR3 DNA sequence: TGTGCCAGCACCCCCCAACCCACTGAAGCTTTCTTT. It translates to CASTPQPTEAFF. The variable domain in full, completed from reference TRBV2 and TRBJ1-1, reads EPEVTQTPSHQVTQMGQEVILRCVPISNHLYFYWYRQILGQKVEFLVSFYNNEISEKSEIFDDQFSVERPDGSNFTLKIRSTKLEDSAMYFCASTPQPTEAFFGQGTRLTVV.

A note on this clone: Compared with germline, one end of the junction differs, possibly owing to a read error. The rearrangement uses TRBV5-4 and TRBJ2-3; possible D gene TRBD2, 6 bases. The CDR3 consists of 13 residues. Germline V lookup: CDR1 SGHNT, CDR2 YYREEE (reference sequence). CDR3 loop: CASSQLGLRRLPF. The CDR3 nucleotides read TGTGCCAGCAGCCAGCTGGGACTGCGGCGCCTTCCTTTT.

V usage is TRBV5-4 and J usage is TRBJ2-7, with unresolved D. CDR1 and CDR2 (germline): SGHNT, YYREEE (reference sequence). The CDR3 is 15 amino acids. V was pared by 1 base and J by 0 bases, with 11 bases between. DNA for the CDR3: TGTGCCAGCAGCTTGTGGACGGACCTCTCCTACGAGCAGTACTTC. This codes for CASSLWTDLSYEQYF.

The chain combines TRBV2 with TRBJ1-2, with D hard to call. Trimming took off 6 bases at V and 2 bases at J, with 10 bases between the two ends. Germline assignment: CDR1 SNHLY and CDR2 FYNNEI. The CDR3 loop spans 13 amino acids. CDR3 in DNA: TGTGCCAGCAGGTACGGCAGCAACTATGGCTACACCTTC. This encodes CASRYGSNYGYTF.

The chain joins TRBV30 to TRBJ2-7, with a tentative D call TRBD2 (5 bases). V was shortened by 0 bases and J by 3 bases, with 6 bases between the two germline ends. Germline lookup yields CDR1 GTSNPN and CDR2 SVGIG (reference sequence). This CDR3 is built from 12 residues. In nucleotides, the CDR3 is TGTGCCTGGAGTGTAGAGGGCTACGAGCAGTACTTC. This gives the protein CAWSVEGYEQYF.

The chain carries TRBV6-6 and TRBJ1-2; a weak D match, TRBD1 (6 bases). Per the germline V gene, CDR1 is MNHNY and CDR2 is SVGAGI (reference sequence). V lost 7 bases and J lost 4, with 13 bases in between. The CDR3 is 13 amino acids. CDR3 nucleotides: TGTGCCAGCACTCATCGACAGGTCTATGGCTACACCTTC. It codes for CASTHRQVYGYTF.